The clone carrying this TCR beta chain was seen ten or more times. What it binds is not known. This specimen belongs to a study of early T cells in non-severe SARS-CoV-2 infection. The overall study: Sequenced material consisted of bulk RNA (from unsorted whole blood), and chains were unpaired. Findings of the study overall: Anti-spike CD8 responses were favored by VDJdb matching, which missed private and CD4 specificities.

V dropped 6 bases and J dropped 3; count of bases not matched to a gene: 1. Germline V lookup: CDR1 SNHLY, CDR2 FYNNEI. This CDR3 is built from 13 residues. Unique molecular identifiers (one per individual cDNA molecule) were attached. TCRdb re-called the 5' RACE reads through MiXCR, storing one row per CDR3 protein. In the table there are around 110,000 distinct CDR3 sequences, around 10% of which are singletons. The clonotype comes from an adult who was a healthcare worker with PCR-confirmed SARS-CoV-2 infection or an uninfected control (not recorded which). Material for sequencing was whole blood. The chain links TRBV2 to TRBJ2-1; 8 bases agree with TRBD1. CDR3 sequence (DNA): TGTGCCAGCAGCGGACAGGGCTACAATGAGCAGTTCTTC. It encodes CASSGQGYNEQFF.